This TCR beta chain was sequenced during a study of human T cells and chemical hapten exposure. The V gene lost 7 bases and the J gene lost 7 bases, with 17 bases spanning the gap. This CDR3 spans 13 amino acids. Germline V lookup: CDR1 MDHEN, CDR2 SYDVKM. Time point noted: patch test 1, 2 weeks after DPC sensitization. Treatment: therapeutic diphenylcyclopropenone sensitization with weekly scalp DPC. Unique molecular identifiers were affixed to discrete cDNA molecules within the library. Original data processing: Samples had a median of 95,638 TCRs, ranging about 20,000 to 700,000. TCRdb independently ran MiXCR on the RACE reads; one entry per CDR3 protein. TCRdb's processing, not the study's, gives the V and J calls here. The sample contains 380,000 or so distinct CDR3 sequences, more than 4.5% of which appear only once. This clonotype was detected many times. Its specificity is not known. Study results and limitations: TCRs above 1 in 1000 frequency stayed constant with DPC sensitization.

The chain is built from TRBV28 and TRBJ2-7; a possible D gene is TRBD1 (5 bases). The TCR originated in a woman between 50 and 59 years old with alopecia areata. Some clones in this sample may be carry-over from other donors' samples. The sequences come from whole blood, collected in connection with sensitization to the hapten diphenylcyclopropenone (DPC). CDR3 region: CASTPLARGEQYF. In DNA, the CDR3 is TGTGCCAGCACCCCCCTCGCTAGGGGTGAGCAGTACTTC. Combining the CDR3 with reference TRBV28 and TRBJ2-7 gives the whole variable domain DVKVTQSSRYLVKRTGEKVFLECVQDMDHENMFWYRQDPGLGLRLIYFSYDVKMKEKGDIPEGYSVSREKKERFSLILESASTNQTSMYLCASTPLARGEQYFGPGTRLTVT.